This entry is about one T cell receptor beta chain. The antigen is undetermined. The CDR3 extends over 16 amino acids. Trimming stripped 0 bases from V and 4 bases from J, with 16 bases between. Per germline, CDR1 SGHTA and CDR2 FQGTGA. This record belongs to a study of OX40 agonist ivuxolimab in advanced cancers. As for the study in general: Among those treated, three patients had partial responses, one with hepatocellular carcinoma and two with cutaneous melanoma.

Method: immunoSEQ multiplex PCR; TCRdb's copy keeps in-frame clones and lacks some. This table has over 40,000 clones, about 91% appearing once. Study outcomes and limitations: Clones of CD4+ and CD8+ blood T cells grew by week 6 at doses of 0.1 to 3.0 mg/kg.

The specimen was CD4+ or CD8+ T cells sorted from blood, collected in a trial of the OX40 agonist ivuxolimab. The chain employs TRBV7-3 and TRBJ2-7; D possibly corresponds to TRBD2 (6 bases). This receptor was taken from an adult with an advanced solid tumor such as melanoma, head and neck, liver or kidney cancer. The CDR3 DNA follows: TGTGCCAGCAGCTTAACCTCTGTCGGGAGTAATTACGAGCAGTACTTC. Its translation: CASSLTSVGSNYEQYF. Looking up the rest from reference TRBV7-3 and TRBJ2-7 gives the full variable domain: GAGVSQTPSNKVTEKGKYVELRCDPISGHTALYWYRQSLGQGPEFLIYFQGTGAADDSGLPNDRFFAVRPEGSVSTLKIQRTERGDSAVYLCASSLTSVGSNYEQYFGPGTRLTVT.